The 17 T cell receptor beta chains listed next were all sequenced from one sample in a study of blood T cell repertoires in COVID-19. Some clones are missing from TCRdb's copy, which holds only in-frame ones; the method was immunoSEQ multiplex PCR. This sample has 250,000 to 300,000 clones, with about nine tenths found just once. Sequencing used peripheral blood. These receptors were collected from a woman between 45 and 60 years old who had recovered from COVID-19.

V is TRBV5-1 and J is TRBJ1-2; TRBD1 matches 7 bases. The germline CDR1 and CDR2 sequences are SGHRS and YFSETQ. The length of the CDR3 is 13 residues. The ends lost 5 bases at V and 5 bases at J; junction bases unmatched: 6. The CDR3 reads CASSETGKYGYTF. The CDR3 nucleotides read TGCGCCAGCAGTGAGACAGGGAAGTATGGCTACACCTTC.

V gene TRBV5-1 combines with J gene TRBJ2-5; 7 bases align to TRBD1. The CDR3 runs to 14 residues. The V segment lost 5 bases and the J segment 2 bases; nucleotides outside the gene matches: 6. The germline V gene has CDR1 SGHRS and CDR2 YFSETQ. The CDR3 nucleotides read TGCGCCAGCAGACCCGGGACAGAACAAGAGACCCAGTACTTC. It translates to CASRPGTEQETQYF.

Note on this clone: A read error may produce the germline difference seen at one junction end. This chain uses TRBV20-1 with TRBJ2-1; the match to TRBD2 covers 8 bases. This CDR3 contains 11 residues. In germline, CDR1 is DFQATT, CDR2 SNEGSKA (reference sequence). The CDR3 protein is CSASGERERVF. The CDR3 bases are TGCAGTGCTAGCGGAGAGCGGGAGAGGGTCTTC.

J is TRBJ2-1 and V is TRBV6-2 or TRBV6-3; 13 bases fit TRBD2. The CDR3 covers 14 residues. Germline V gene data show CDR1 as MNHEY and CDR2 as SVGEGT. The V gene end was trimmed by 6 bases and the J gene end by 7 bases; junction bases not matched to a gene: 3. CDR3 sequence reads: CASSWTSGRNEQFF. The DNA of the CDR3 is TGTGCCAGCAGCTGGACTAGCGGGAGAAATGAGCAGTTCTTC.

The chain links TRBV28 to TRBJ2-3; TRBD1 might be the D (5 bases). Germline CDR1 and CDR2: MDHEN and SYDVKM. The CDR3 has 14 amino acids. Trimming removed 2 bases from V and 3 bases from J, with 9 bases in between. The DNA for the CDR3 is TGTGCCAGCAGTTTAAAGGGGTTGACAGATACGCAGTATTTT. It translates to CASSLKGLTDTQYF. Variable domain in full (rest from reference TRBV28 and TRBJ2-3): DVKVTQSSRYLVKRTGEKVFLECVQDMDHENMFWYRQDPGLGLRLIYFSYDVKMKEKGDIPEGYSVSREKKERFSLILESASTNQTSMYLCASSLKGLTDTQYFGPGTRLTVL.

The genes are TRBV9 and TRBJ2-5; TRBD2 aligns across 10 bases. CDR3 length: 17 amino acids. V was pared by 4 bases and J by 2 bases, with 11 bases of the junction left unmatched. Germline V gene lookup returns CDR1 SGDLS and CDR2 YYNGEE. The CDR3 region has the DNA TGTGCCAGCAGCCTAGGGAGGACTAGCGGCTCTCAAGAGACCCAGTACTTC. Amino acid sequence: CASSLGRTSGSQETQYF.

CDR3 loop: CASSLNRGADSPLHF. CDR3 nucleotide sequence: TGTGCCAGCAGCTTAAATCGGGGGGCCGATTCACCCCTCCACTTT. The V gene is TRBV7-3, the J gene TRBJ1-6; TRBD1 might be the D (6 bases). V lost 1 base, J lost 8 bases, and 12 bases lay in between. The CDR3 totals 15 residues. Per germline, CDR1 SGHTA and CDR2 FQGTGA.

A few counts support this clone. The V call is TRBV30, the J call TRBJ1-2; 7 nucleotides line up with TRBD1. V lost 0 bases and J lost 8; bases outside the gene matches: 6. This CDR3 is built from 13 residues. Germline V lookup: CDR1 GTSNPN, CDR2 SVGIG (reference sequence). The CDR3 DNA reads TGTGCCTGGAGTGTACTGACAGGGCTCGGCTACACCTTC. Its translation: CAWSVLTGLGYTF.

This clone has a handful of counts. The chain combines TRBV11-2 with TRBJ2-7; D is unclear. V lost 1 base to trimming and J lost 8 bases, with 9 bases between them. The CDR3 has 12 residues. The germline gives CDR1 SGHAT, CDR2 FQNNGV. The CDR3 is CASSLGSPKQYF. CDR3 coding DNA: TGTGCCAGCAGCTTAGGGTCGCCTAAGCAGTACTTC.

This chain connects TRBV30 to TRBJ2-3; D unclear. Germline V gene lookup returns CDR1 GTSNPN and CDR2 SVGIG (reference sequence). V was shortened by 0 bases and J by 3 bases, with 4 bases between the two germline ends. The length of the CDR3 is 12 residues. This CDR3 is CAWSVPTDTQYF. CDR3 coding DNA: TGTGCCTGGAGTGTCCCTACAGATACGCAGTATTTT.

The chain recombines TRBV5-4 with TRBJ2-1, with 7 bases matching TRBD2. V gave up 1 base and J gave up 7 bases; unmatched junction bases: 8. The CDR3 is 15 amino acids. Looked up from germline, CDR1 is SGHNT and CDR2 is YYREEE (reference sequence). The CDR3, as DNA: TGTGCCAGCAGCTTGTGGGGAGGGCCTAAGAATGAGCAGTTCTTC. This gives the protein CASSLWGGPKNEQFF.

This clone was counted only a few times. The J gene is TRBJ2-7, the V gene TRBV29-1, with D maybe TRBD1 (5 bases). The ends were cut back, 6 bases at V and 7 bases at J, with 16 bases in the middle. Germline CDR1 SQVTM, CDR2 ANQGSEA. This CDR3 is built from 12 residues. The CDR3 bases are TGCAGCGTAGCAGTGGGGCGAAGGGAGCAGTACTTC. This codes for CSVAVGRREQYF.

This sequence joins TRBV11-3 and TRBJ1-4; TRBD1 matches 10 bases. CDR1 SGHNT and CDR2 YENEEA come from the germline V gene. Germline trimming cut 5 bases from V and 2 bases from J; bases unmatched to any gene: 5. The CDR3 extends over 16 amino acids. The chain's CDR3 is CASSIRTGGTNEKLFF. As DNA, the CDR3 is TGTGCCAGCAGCATTCGGACAGGGGGGACTAATGAAAAACTGTTTTTT.

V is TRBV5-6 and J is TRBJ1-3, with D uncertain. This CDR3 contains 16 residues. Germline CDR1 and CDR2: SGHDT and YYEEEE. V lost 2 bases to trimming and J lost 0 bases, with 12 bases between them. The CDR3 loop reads CASSFQTHSSGNTIYF. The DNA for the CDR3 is TGTGCCAGCAGCTTCCAGACACACTCCTCTGGAAACACCATATATTTT.

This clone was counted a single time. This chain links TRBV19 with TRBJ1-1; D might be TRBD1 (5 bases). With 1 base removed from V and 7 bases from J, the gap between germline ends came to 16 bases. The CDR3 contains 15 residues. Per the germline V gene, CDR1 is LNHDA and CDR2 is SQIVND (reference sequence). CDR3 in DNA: TGTGCCAGTAGTATAGGAGTGGGGCCCGATTATGAAGCTTTCTTT. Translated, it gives CASSIGVGPDYEAFF.

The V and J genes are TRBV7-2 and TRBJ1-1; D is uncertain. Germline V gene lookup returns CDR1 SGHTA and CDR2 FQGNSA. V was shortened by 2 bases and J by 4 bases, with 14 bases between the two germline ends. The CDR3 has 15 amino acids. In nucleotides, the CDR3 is TGTGCCAGCAGCTTATATCAGGTATTGAGCACTGAAGCTTTCTTT. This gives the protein CASSLYQVLSTEAFF.

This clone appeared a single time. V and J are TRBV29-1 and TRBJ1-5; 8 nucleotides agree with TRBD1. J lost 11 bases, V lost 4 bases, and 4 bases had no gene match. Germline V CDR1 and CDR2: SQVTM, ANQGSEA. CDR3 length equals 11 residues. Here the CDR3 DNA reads TGCAGCGTTGTGGGGACAGGTGCCCAGCATTTT. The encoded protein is CSVVGTGAQHF.